This TCR beta chain was sequenced during a study of blood T cells in healthy people across ages. Notes on the study in general: Unknown CMV status may confound age-related changes in expanded clones.

Each donor gave 9.5 to 10 milliliters of peripheral blood. V was clipped by 3 bases and J by 2 bases, with 9 bases between them. The CDR3 spans 14 residues. Germline lookup yields CDR1 SGHTA and CDR2 FQGNSA. This clonotype was recorded a few times. The antigen remains undetermined. Combining a sample-barcoded 5' primer with a J-beta primer mix, a second PCR ran for roughly 7 to 12 cycles. Each cDNA molecule, via a template-switch adaptor with 12 random nucleotides, was tagged. All samples yielded 2.5 million or more CDR3-containing paired-end reads. TCRdb passed the 5' RACE reads through MiXCR, listing each CDR3 protein once. Of roughly 930,000 distinct CDR3 sequences in the sample, about 44% were seen once.

The chain uses TRBV7-2 and TRBJ2-3; D gene unclear. The origin of this receptor is a man younger than 45 in good health. Input material: blood. CDR3 nucleotide sequence: TGTGCCAGCAGCTTCCTCGGATTCACAGATACGCAGTATTTT. This encodes CASSFLGFTDTQYF.